This T cell receptor beta chain was identified in a study of T cells after yellow fever vaccination. As for the study in general: The fractions with low cell numbers were processed using SMART-Seq v4 Ultra Low Input. Overall study findings and caveats: The booster saw the reappearance of most primary-vaccination clones (about 95% CD4, 80% to 90% CD8). Weaker in magnitude, the secondary response showed a faster peak on day 5 versus 15.

Only a few counts were recorded for this clonotype. Antigen specificity is unknown. Each CDR3 protein gets one entry after TCRdb re-called the 5' RACE reads with MiXCR. The sample comprises 450,000 to 550,000 distinct CDR3 sequences, just over 20% of which are singletons, and around 17% rests with the top ten. From germline, CDR1 is SGHRS and CDR2 YFSETQ. The CDR3 has 15 residues. Trimming cost V 0 bases and J 0 bases, with 6 bases left between them. The gene calls are TRBV5-1 and TRBJ2-2; D is uncertain. The sample consisted of PBMCs, taken less than 25 days after the first yellow fever vaccination. This TCR derives from a man younger than 30 who received the YFV17D yellow fever vaccine. The CDR3 region has the DNA TGCGCCAGCAGCTTGGATGATCCGAACACCGGGGAGCTGTTTTTT. Protein sequence: CASSLDDPNTGELFF.